Listed below are T cell receptor beta chains from one sample, sequenced in a study of blood T cells in healthy people across ages. TCRdb reprocessed the 5' RACE reads with MiXCR, giving one entry per CDR3 protein. The data contain about 1.7 million distinct CDR3 sequences, 25% to 30% of them singletons. The sample comprised blood. These receptors were taken from a woman younger than 45 in good health. Both conserved end residues are part of each CDR3. The order of the fields is clone size, V gene, D gene, J gene, CDR3 protein, CDR3 DNA. D genes are given only for firm matches. Some rows mark clone size as missing; the rest say once, few, many or name a class of expanded clone.

>few|TRBV7-9|TRBD2|TRBJ2-1
CASTWGTTYNEQFF
TGTGCCAGCACCTGGGGGACTACCTACAATGAGCAGTTCTTC
>few|TRBV7-2|.|TRBJ2-3
CASDATTDTQYF
TGTGCCAGCGACGCTACCACAGATACGCAGTATTTT
>.|TRBV28|TRBD2|TRBJ2-5
CASSFITSGGIVRETQYF
TGTGCCAGCAGTTTTATCACTAGCGGGGGTATAGTACGGGAGACCCAGTACTTC
>.|TRBV5-1|.|TRBJ1-4
CASSLLGAANEKLFF
TGCGCCAGCAGCTTGCTGGGGGCGGCTAATGAAAAACTGTTTTTT
>few|TRBV6-5|.|TRBJ1-2
CASSYSRHYGYTF
TGTGCCAGCAGTTACTCCAGGCACTATGGCTACACCTTC
>many|TRBV11-2|.|TRBJ1-2
CASSPDDNYGYTF
TGTGCCAGCAGCCCAGATGATAACTATGGCTACACCTTC
>few|TRBV21-1|.|TRBJ2-7
CASSNPQNRIGEQYF
TGTGCCAGCAGCAACCCCCAAAACAGGATCGGCGAGCAGTACTTC
>many|TRBV4-3|.|TRBJ2-7
CASSHYLDRGEQYF
TGCGCCAGCAGCCATTATCTGGACAGAGGCGAGCAGTACTTC
>few|TRBV5-1|TRBD1|TRBJ2-1
CASSGRRQGFSNEQFF
TGCGCCAGCAGCGGACGACGACAGGGGTTTAGCAATGAGCAGTTCTTC
>few|TRBV12-3/TRBV12-4|.|TRBJ2-3
CASSLSSRTDTQYF
TGTGCCAGCAGTCTTAGCAGTCGAACAGATACGCAGTATTTT
>few|TRBV30|.|TRBJ1-1
CAWSDQDTEAFF
TGTGCCTGGAGCGATCAGGACACTGAAGCTTTCTTT
>few|TRBV2|.|TRBJ2-5
CASSEAGVATQYF
TGTGCCAGCAGTGAAGCGGGGGTAGCGACCCAGTACTTC
>.|TRBV7-2|.|TRBJ2-7
CASSLVRPGEQYF
TGTGCCAGCAGCTTAGTCAGGCCGGGAGAGCAGTACTTC
>many|TRBV5-1|.|TRBJ2-1
CASRPEEVISNEQFF
TGCGCCAGCCGCCCTGAGGAGGTAATTTCAAATGAGCAGTTCTTC
>.|TRBV7-9|.|TRBJ2-7
CASSLQPTRLDEQYF
TGTGCCAGCAGCTTACAACCCACTAGGTTGGACGAGCAGTACTTC
>many|TRBV21-1|.|TRBJ2-7
CASNTGRGPAYEQYF
TGTGCCAGCAACACTGGTAGAGGACCAGCCTACGAGCAGTACTTC
>few|TRBV6-6|.|TRBJ2-7
CASSNQGISYEQYF
TGTGCCAGCAGCAACCAGGGTATATCCTACGAGCAGTACTTC
>many|TRBV4-1|TRBD2|TRBJ2-1
CASSQDGLAAYNEQFF
TGCGCCAGCAGCCAAGATGGCCTAGCGGCCTACAATGAGCAGTTCTTC
>few|TRBV24-1|TRBD2|TRBJ2-3
CATSDLQASGGAGDTQYF
TGTGCCACCAGTGATTTGCAGGCCAGCGGGGGGGCCGGCGATACGCAGTATTTT
>.|TRBV12-3/TRBV12-4|.|TRBJ1-1
CASSSQEYTEAFF
TGTGCCAGCAGTTCTCAGGAATACACTGAAGCTTTCTTT
>.|TRBV7-6|.|TRBJ1-1
CASSMAPGTNTEAFF
TGTGCCAGCAGCATGGCCCCCGGTACGAACACTGAAGCTTTCTTT
>many|TRBV4-1|TRBD1|TRBJ1-2
CASSQDGTGGPYGYTF
TGCGCCAGCAGCCAAGATGGGACAGGGGGACCCTATGGCTACACCTTC
>many|TRBV27|TRBD2|TRBJ2-7
CASSPWTSGYEQYF
TGTGCCAGCAGTCCTTGGACTAGCGGTTACGAGCAGTACTTC
>few|TRBV12-3/TRBV12-4|.|TRBJ1-5
CASRESPWGQPQHF
TGTGCCAGCAGGGAGTCTCCTTGGGGGCAGCCCCAGCATTTT
>.|TRBV7-9|.|TRBJ1-2
CASSLGTTVTNYGYTF
TGTGCCAGCAGCTTGGGGACGACAGTTACTAACTATGGCTACACCTTC
>few|TRBV12-3/TRBV12-4|.|TRBJ1-5
CASSLGTKVNQPQHF
TGTGCCAGCAGTCTTGGGACAAAAGTCAATCAGCCCCAGCATTTT
>.|TRBV4-1|.|TRBJ1-4
CASSLILGKLFF
TGCGCCAGCAGCCTAATTCTGGGGAAACTGTTTTTT
>.|TRBV6-5|.|TRBJ1-6
CASSSSRKNSPLHF
TGTGCCAGCAGTTCGTCCAGAAAGAATTCACCCCTCCACTTT
>few|TRBV5-1|.|TRBJ2-1
CASSFSPGLSYNEQFF
TGCGCCAGCAGCTTCTCCCCAGGGCTTTCCTACAATGAGCAGTTCTTC
>.|TRBV12-3/TRBV12-4|.|TRBJ2-7
CASRLDIMTYEQYF
TGTGCCAGCAGGTTGGACATTATGACCTACGAGCAGTACTTC
>.|TRBV6-2/TRBV6-3|.|TRBJ1-1
CASTRRGTEAFF
TGTGCCAGCACTCGGAGAGGCACTGAAGCTTTCTTT
>few|TRBV27|.|TRBJ2-5
CASRRTSGLETQYF
TGTGCCAGCAGGAGAACCTCGGGGTTGGAGACCCAGTACTTC
>.|TRBV2|.|TRBJ2-1
CASSDGLNNEQFF
TGTGCCAGCAGTGATGGTTTGAACAATGAGCAGTTCTTC
>few|TRBV7-9|TRBD1|TRBJ1-2
CASSPPGGSGTNGYTF
TGTGCCAGCAGCCCGCCAGGGGGCTCAGGAACGAACGGCTACACCTTC
>many|TRBV6-5|.|TRBJ2-1
CASSYEGNSYNEQFF
TGTGCCAGCAGTTACGAGGGTAACTCCTACAATGAGCAGTTCTTC
>.|TRBV12-3/TRBV12-4|.|TRBJ2-2
CASSPVIGANTGELFF
TGTGCCAGCAGTCCCGTAATAGGGGCGAACACCGGGGAGCTGTTTTTT
>.|TRBV5-1|TRBD1|TRBJ1-2
CASSPLTGEGGYTF
TGCGCCAGCAGCCCCCTTACAGGGGAGGGAGGCTACACCTTC
>few|TRBV20-1|TRBD2|TRBJ2-1
CSADRGLLLLAGVNEQFF
TGCAGTGCCGACCGGGGGCTACTACTACTAGCGGGAGTCAATGAGCAGTTCTTC
>many|TRBV18|.|TRBJ1-5
CASSPTDSNQPQHF
TGTGCCAGCAGCCCAACGGATAGCAATCAGCCCCAGCATTTT
>many|TRBV11-2|.|TRBJ2-5
CASSSGRSPGEETQYF
TGTGCCAGCAGCTCCGGAAGAAGCCCAGGGGAAGAGACCCAGTACTTC